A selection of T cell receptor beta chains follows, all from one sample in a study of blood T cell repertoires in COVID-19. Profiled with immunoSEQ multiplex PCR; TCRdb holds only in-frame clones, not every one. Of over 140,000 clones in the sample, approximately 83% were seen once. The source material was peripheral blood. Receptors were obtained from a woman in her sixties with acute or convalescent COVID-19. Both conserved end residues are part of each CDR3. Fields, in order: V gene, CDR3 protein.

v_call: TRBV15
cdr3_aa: CATSRLAGSDQPQHF

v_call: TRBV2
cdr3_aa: CASVRDFVNEQFF

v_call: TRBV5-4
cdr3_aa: CASSSREVYNEQFF

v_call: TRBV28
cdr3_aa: CASSFGGTIANQPQHF

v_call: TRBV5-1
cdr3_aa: CASSQGSNGNTIYF

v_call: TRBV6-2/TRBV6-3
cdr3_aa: CASSYASGRFAEQYF

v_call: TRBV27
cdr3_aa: CASSLRGNRGSNQPQHF

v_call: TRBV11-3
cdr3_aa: CASTPQDGRSEQYF

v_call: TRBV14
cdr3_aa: CASSQDFGGVAYNEQFF

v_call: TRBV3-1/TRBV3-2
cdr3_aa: CASSQSNRVTNEQFF

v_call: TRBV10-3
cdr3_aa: CAISEQGANYGYTF

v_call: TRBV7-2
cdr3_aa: CASSLALSDNEQFF

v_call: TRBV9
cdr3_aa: CASSLSRGELFF

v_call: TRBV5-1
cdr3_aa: CASSLVPQGANTWGEKLFF

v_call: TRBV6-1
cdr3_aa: CASSELGSSGYTF

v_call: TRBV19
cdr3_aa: CASRRDRGSYEQYF

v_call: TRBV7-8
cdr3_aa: CASSLARTPSGANVLTF

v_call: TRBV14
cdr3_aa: CASSLGQRYGYTF

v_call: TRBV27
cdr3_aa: CASTSAGLAEKLFF

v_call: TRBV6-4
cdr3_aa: CASSEYTGGGYGYTF

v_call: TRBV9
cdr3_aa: CASSVAGGETQYF

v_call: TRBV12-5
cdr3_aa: CASGQGALIETQYF

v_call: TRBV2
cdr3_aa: CASKGPGGGTGELFF

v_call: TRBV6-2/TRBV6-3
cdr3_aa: CASSYSKAQATF

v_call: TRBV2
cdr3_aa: CASTERGQGATEAFF

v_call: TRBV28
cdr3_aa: CASSSGGPPAQHF

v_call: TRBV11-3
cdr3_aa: CASSLVGGGRGNEQFF

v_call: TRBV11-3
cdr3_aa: CASSFSGLAPHEQYF

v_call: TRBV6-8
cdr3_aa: CATGKLARTPYEQYF

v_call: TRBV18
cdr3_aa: CASSNGQDTEAFF

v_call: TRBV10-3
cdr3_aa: CAISDGRGYNGYTF

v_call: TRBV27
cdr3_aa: CASSFDSPYEQYF

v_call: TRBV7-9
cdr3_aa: CASSPDRGGHGYTF

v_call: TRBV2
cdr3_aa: CASSGKIYEQYF

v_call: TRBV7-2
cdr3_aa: CASSTTPINEQFF

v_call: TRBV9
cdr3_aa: CASSGGPYGNTIYF

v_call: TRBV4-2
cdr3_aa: CASSQVARTGELFF

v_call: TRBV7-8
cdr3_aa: CASSLGLAGGPIRNEQFF

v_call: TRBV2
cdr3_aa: CASSEQGVSQETQYF

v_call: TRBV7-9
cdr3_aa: CASSLAGRDEKLFF

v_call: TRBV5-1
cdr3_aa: CASSLYFGTGYNNEQFF

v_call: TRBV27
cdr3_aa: CASSPLGLADFSKTQYF